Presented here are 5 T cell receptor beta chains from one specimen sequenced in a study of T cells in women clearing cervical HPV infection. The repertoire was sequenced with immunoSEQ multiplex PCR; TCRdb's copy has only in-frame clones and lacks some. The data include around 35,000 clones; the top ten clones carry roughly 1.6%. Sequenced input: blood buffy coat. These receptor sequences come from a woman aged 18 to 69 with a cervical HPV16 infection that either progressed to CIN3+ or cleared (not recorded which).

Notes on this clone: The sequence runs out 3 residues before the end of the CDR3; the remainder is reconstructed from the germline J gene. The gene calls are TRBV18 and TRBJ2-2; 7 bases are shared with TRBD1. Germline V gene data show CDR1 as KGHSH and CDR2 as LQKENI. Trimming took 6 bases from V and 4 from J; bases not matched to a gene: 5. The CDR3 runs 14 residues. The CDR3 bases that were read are TGTGCCAGCTCTCAAGGACAGGTCACCGGGGAG. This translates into CASSQGQVTGE. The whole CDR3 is CASSQGQVTGELFF.

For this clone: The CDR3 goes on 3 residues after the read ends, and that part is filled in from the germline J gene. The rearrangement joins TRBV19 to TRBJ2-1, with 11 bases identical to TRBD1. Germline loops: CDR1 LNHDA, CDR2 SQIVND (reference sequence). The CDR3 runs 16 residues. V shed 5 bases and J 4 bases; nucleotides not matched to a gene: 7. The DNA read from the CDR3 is TGTGCCAGTAGTCCCCGGGACAGGGGGACGTACAATGAG. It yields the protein CASSPRDRGTYNE. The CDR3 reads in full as CASSPRDRGTYNEQFF. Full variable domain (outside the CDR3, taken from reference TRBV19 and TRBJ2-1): DGGITQSPKYLFRKEGQNVTLSCEQNLNHDAMYWYRQDPGQGLRLIYYSQIVNDFQKGDIAEGYSVSREKKESFPLTVTSAQKNPTAFYLCASSPRDRGTYNEQFFGPGTRLTVL.

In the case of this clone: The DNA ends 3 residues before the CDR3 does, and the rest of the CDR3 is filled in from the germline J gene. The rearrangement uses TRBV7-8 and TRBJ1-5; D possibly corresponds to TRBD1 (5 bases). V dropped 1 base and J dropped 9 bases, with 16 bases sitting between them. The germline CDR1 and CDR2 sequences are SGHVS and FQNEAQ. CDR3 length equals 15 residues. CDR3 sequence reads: CASSLGAGGGGPQHF. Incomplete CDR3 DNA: TGTGCCAGCAGCTTAGGAGCGGGGGGGGGAGGGCCC. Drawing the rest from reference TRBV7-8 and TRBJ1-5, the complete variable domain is GAGVSQSPRYKVAKRGQDVALRCDPISGHVSLFWYQQALGQGPEFLTYFQNEAQLDKSGLPSDRFFAERPEGSVSTLKIQRTQQEDSAVYLCASSLGAGGGGPQHFGDGTRLSIL.

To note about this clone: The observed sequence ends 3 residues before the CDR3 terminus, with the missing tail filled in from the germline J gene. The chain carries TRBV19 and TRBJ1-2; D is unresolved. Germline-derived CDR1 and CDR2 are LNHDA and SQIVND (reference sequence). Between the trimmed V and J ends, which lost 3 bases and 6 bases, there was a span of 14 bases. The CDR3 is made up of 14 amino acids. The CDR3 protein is CASSINSGSDGYTF. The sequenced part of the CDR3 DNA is TGTGCCAGTAGTATTAATTCGGGTTCAGATGGC.

The CDR3 DNA, read in part, is TGCGCCAGCAGCACCGTAGCGGGGGGGCCGTCAGATACG. Its translation is CASSTVAGGPSDT. In full, the CDR3 is CASSTVAGGPSDTQYF. This sequence joins TRBV5-1 and TRBJ2-3; 11 nucleotides align to TRBD2. The observed sequence ends 3 residues before the CDR3 terminus, with the missing tail filled in from the germline J gene. Trimming at V came to 4 bases and at J to 4 bases, leaving 8 bases not matched to a gene. The V gene's germline CDR1 is SGHRS and CDR2 YFSETQ. This CDR3 comprises 16 residues.